Following are 14 T cell receptor beta chains from one sample sequenced in a study of cytomegalovirus exposure and HLA in healthy donors. The data were produced by immunoSEQ multiplex PCR, yet TCRdb's version contains in-frame clones alone and is incomplete. The sample has some 150,000 clones; around nine tenths are singletons. Sequenced sample: PBMCs. Receptor source: a woman under 30 in good health and CMV-seropositive.

The chain recombines TRBV5-4 with TRBJ2-3; 7 bases are a match to TRBD2. The CDR3 loop spans 16 amino acids. V gave up 0 bases and J gave up 3 bases; unmatched junction bases: 7. Germline CDR1 and CDR2: SGHNT and YYREEE (reference sequence). The CDR3 region is CASSLAGGSGTDTQYF. DNA of the CDR3: TGTGCCAGCAGCTTGGCCGGGGGGTCAGGAACAGATACGCAGTATTTT. The whole variable domain, remainder taken from reference TRBV5-4 and TRBJ2-3, is ETGVTQSPTHLIKTRGQQVTLRCSSQSGHNTVSWYQQALGQGPQFIFQYYREEENGRGNFPPRFSGLQFPNYSSELNVNALELDDSALYLCASSLAGGSGTDTQYFGPGTRLTVL.

The V and J genes are TRBV18 and TRBJ2-6, with D perhaps matching TRBD1 (5 bases). The CDR3 loop spans 15 amino acids. V was pared by 6 bases and J by 0 bases, with 9 bases between. The V gene's germline CDR1 is KGHSH and CDR2 LQKENI. In DNA form, the CDR3 reads TGTGCCAGCTCCCTAGGGGTCTCTGGGGCCAACGTCCTGACTTTC. It encodes CASSLGVSGANVLTF.

The chain is built from TRBV30 and TRBJ2-7; the D gene is possibly TRBD1 (5 bases). The CDR3 totals 13 residues. Germline V CDR1 and CDR2: GTSNPN, SVGIG (reference sequence). Trimming left V 2 bases short and J 0 bases short, with 8 bases between. The CDR3 DNA sequence: TGTGCCTGGAGTTACGACAGCTCCTACGAGCAGTACTTC. Its translation is CAWSYDSSYEQYF.

The V and J genes are TRBV5-4 and TRBJ1-3; unclear D gene. The CDR3 has 14 residues. Germline lookup yields CDR1 SGHNT and CDR2 YYREEE (reference sequence). The V and J ends lost 2 bases and 0 bases respectively, with 6 bases between them. DNA for the CDR3: TGTGCCAGCAGCTTACGGAGCTCTGGAAACACCATATATTTT. Amino acids: CASSLRSSGNTIYF.

This clone was seen only once. The V call is TRBV27, the J call TRBJ2-5; TRBD2 is a possible D gene (6 bases). The CDR3 totals 16 residues. V was clipped by 3 bases and J by 0 bases, with 14 bases between them. Germline V gene lookup returns CDR1 MNHEY and CDR2 SMNVEV (reference sequence). CDR3 in amino acids: CASSFSPGRYQETQYF. The CDR3 DNA follows: TGTGCCAGCAGTTTCTCGCCAGGGAGGTACCAAGAGACCCAGTACTTC.

The DNA of the CDR3 is TGCGCCAGCAGCCCGGGACTAGCGGTAACCGACACAGATACGCAGTATTTT. Translation gives CASSPGLAVTDTDTQYF. V and J are TRBV5-1 and TRBJ2-3, with 11 nucleotides matching TRBD2. J gave up 2 bases and V 4 bases, and 9 bases lay outside the gene matches. This CDR3 comprises 17 residues. Germline V gene sequence: CDR1 SGHRS, CDR2 YFSETQ.

The chain has TRBV29-1 and TRBJ2-7; possibly TRBD1 for D (7 bases). This CDR3 region has 14 residues. Trimming cost V 3 bases and J 0 bases, with 12 bases left between them. Germline values: CDR1 SQVTM, CDR2 ANQGSEA. CDR3 sequence: CSVEEGAGSYEQYF. As DNA, the CDR3 is TGCAGCGTTGAGGAGGGGGCAGGCTCCTACGAGCAGTACTTC.

As regards this clone: One junction end does not reproduce the germline sequence, and a read error may be involved. V gene TRBV29-1 combines with J gene TRBJ2-3, with a weak D call TRBD1 (6 bases). Germline CDR1 SQVTM, CDR2 ANQGSEA. The CDR3 has 13 amino acids. The CDR3 loop is CSVEALQGGTQYF. In DNA form, the CDR3 reads TGCAGCGTGGAAGCGCTCCAAGGGGGTACGCAGTATTTT.

CDR3 region: CASTISGRAGGELFF. The CDR3, as DNA: TGTGCCAGCACTATTAGCGGGAGGGCCGGCGGGGAGCTGTTTTTT. The rearrangement uses TRBV6-6 and TRBJ2-2, with TRBD2 matching 11 bases. Germline CDR1 reads MNHNY; CDR2 reads SVGAGI (reference sequence). The CDR3 extends over 15 amino acids. Trimming took 7 bases from V and 7 from J; bases not matched to a gene: 8.

The genes are TRBV19 and TRBJ1-1, with TRBD1 matching over 8 bases. Germline assignment: CDR1 LNHDA and CDR2 SQIVND (reference sequence). V shed 7 bases, J shed 3 bases, and the junction held 10 bases outside the gene matches. The length of the CDR3 is 15 residues. The CDR3 DNA sequence: TGTGCCAGTAACAGGGGGAGGTCTTATGACACTGAAGCTTTCTTT. Translating it yields CASNRGRSYDTEAFF.

This chain uses TRBV11-1 with TRBJ1-5; D is uncertain. The CDR3 spans 16 residues. V dropped 0 bases and J dropped 2 bases, with 11 bases sitting between them. CDR1 and CDR2 (germline): SGHAT, FQDESV (reference sequence). This CDR3 is CASSLALGAGNQPQHF. CDR3 nucleotide sequence: TGTGCCAGCAGCTTAGCGCTGGGAGCGGGCAATCAGCCCCAGCATTTT. The full variable domain, with the rest looked up from reference TRBV11-1 and TRBJ1-5, is EAEVAQSPRYKITEKSQAVAFWCDPISGHATLYWYRQILGQGPELLVQFQDESVVDDSQLPKDRFSAERLKGVDSTLKIQPAELGDSAMYLCASSLALGAGNQPQHFGDGTRLSIL.

The genes are TRBV6-1 and TRBJ1-3; a possible D gene is TRBD1 (5 bases). The V and J ends lost 7 bases and 0 bases respectively, with 13 bases between them. Looked up from germline, CDR1 is MNHNS and CDR2 is SASEGT. This CDR3 is built from 15 residues. CDR3 protein: CASKGSALSGNTIYF. The DNA of the CDR3 is TGTGCCAGCAAGGGGTCAGCCCTCTCTGGAAACACCATATATTTT.

The chain links TRBV6-6 to TRBJ2-7; TRBD1 matches 9 bases. The CDR3 has 15 residues. In germline, CDR1 is MNHNY, CDR2 SVGAGI (reference sequence). Germline trimming cut 6 bases from V and 6 bases from J; bases unmatched to any gene: 12. The CDR3 DNA follows: TGTGCCAGCAGCCGTAAACCGGGACAGGGAGGCGAGCAGTACTTC. Its translation is CASSRKPGQGGEQYF.

The J gene is TRBJ2-7, the V gene TRBV7-9; D might be TRBD2 (6 bases). The ends were cut back, 3 bases at V and 3 bases at J, with 12 bases in the middle. Germline values: CDR1 SEHNR, CDR2 FQNEAQ (reference sequence). This CDR3 has 14 residues. The CDR3 region is CASSFRDSIYEQYF. The DNA of the CDR3 is TGTGCCAGCAGCTTCCGGGACTCAATCTACGAGCAGTACTTC.